This T cell receptor beta chain was documented in a study of early T cells in non-severe SARS-CoV-2 infection. Across the study: From unsorted whole blood, bulk RNA was sequenced, and the chains remained unpaired. Study-wide findings and caveats: Missing private and CD4 specificities, VDJdb matching favored anti-spike CD8 responses.

The sample holds many counts of this clonotype. The antigen remains undetermined. CDR3 length equals 15 residues. CDR1 and CDR2 (germline): SGHAT, FQNNGV. After removal of 2 bases from V and 2 bases from J, the junction contained 2 bases not matched to a gene. Unique molecular identifiers were affixed to single, distinct cDNA molecules. MiXCR was run by TCRdb on the 5' RACE reads, yielding one entry per CDR3 protein. Of about 56,000 distinct CDR3 sequences in the sample, about 10% were seen once. This chain uses TRBV11-2 with TRBJ1-4, with 7 bases identical to TRBD1. This receptor was obtained from an adult who was a healthcare worker with PCR-confirmed SARS-CoV-2 infection or an uninfected control (not recorded which). Sample: whole blood. The CDR3: CASSLTGVTNEKLFF. The CDR3 DNA reads as TGTGCCAGCAGCTTAACAGGGGTGACTAATGAAAAACTGTTTTTT.